This T cell receptor beta chain was sequenced for a study of shared clonotypes between healthy human individuals. This clone was found once. The method was immunoSEQ multiplex PCR; TCRdb's version includes in-frame clones alone and lacks a portion of them. The sample contains fewer than 550,000 clones, about 79% of which appear only once. Deletions cut 4 bases from V and 4 bases from J, with 22 bases between. CDR3 length equals 17 residues. Germline-derived CDR1 and CDR2 are KGHSY and FQNENV. The rearrangement joins TRBV16 to TRBJ2-5; perhaps TRBD1 as D (5 bases). Sequencing input: PBMCs. This receptor was identified in a woman aged 40 to 55 in good health. Some clones in this sample may be carry-over from other donors' samples. CDR3 sequence reads: CASSPPLGRAVGETQYF. DNA of the CDR3: TGTGCCAGCAGCCCGCCTTTGGGCAGGGCCGTGGGAGAGACCCAGTACTTC.